This passage covers 8 T cell receptor beta chains from one sample sequenced in a study of shared clonotypes between healthy human individuals. This table comes from immunoSEQ multiplex PCR, and its TCRdb copy is limited to in-frame clones, with some not included. Here the sample spans 2 million to 2.5 million clones, 93% being singletons. The material sequenced was naive CD4+ T cells from PBMCs. Subset specified: CD45RA+ positively selected. These receptors were taken from a man younger than 35 in good health. Some clones in this sample may be carry-over from other donors' samples.

The chain recombines TRBV5-1 with TRBJ2-3, with 10 bases matching TRBD2. V trimming: 1 base; J trimming: 10 bases; junction bases outside the gene matches: 6. Germline assignment: CDR1 SGHRS and CDR2 YFSETQ. CDR3 size: 14 residues. The CDR3 DNA is TGCGCCAGCAGCTTGTCAGGGACTAGCGCCCCGCAGTATTTT. Its translation is CASSLSGTSAPQYF.

The gene calls are TRBV23-1 and TRBJ2-5, with D possibly TRBD1 on 6 matching bases. TRBV23-1 carries the ORF label, with uncertain function. Trimming took off 3 bases at V and 4 bases at J, with 21 bases between the two ends. The CDR3 totals 17 residues. CDR3 bases: TGCGCCAGCAGTCAGGCGCTAACTCAGGGGATATCAGAGACCCAGTACTTC. Its translation: CASSQALTQGISETQYF.

The J gene is TRBJ2-2, the V gene TRBV2; D is uncertain. This CDR3 region has 15 residues. The germline V gene has CDR1 SNHLY and CDR2 FYNNEI. V was pared by 0 bases and J by 0 bases, with 5 bases between. The CDR3 spells CASSEATTNTGELFF. The DNA for the CDR3 is TGTGCCAGCAGTGAAGCGACGACGAACACCGGGGAGCTGTTTTTT.

This chain links TRBV7-6 with TRBJ2-1, with no clear D. CDR1 SGHVS and CDR2 FNYEAQ come from the germline V gene. Trimming took off 2 bases at V and 8 bases at J, with 13 bases between the two ends. This CDR3 spans 14 amino acids. Written as DNA, the CDR3 is TGTGCCAGCAGCTTAAATCAGCTAGGGTATGAGCAGTTCTTC. Translation: CASSLNQLGYEQFF.

Only one count was recorded for this clone. V usage is TRBV6-5 and J usage is TRBJ1-4; 10 positions agree with TRBD1. With 6 bases clipped from V and 8 bases from J, the junction kept 9 bases outside the gene matches. Per germline, CDR1 MNHEY and CDR2 SVGAGI. The CDR3 loop spans 15 amino acids. The CDR3 loop is CASRYRTGGEEKLFF. The CDR3 DNA sequence: TGTGCCAGCAGATACCGGACAGGGGGAGAGGAAAAACTGTTTTTT.

This chain connects TRBV6-5 to TRBJ2-1; the D gene is possibly TRBD2 (5 bases). This CDR3 spans 15 amino acids. CDR1 and CDR2 (germline): MNHEY, SVGAGI. The V gene lost 0 bases and the J gene lost 9 bases, with 15 bases spanning the gap. CDR3 amino acids: CASSYSSHSEGEQFF. CDR3 DNA: TGTGCCAGCAGTTACTCGAGTCATAGTGAGGGTGAGCAGTTCTTC.

As regards this clone: Other DNA sequences from this sample encode an identical CDR3 as well. The chain joins TRBV11-2 to TRBJ2-5, with D unclear. Deletions cut 1 base from V and 1 base from J, with 7 bases between. The CDR3 is 14 residues long. Germline CDR1 reads SGHAT; CDR2 reads FQNNGV. This CDR3 reads CASSLVATQETQYF. CDR3 DNA sequence: TGTGCCAGCAGCTTAGTTGCCACCCAAGAGACCCAGTACTTC.

This chain uses TRBV7-6 with TRBJ2-3; 9 bases align to TRBD2. This CDR3 has 16 amino acids. CDR1 and CDR2 (germline): SGHVS, FNYEAQ. With 0 bases clipped from V and 4 bases from J, the junction kept 5 bases outside the gene matches. CDR3 coding DNA: TGTGCCAGCAGCTTAGCTGCAGCGGGAGGTGCAGATACGCAGTATTTT. It yields the protein CASSLAAAGGADTQYF.